This TCR beta chain was identified during a study of monozygotic twins with inflammatory bowel disease. General study results and limits: Especially with disease activity, IBD patients had fewer clonotypes in common with others than healthy twins did.

UMIs incorporating a 6-nucleotide sample barcode were appended by means of template switching. Following a re-call of the 5' RACE reads, TCRdb has one entry per CDR3 protein and lacks DNA. This sample contains 330,000 or so distinct CDR3 sequences. CDR1 and CDR2 from the germline V gene are SGHRS and YFSETQ. The CDR3 is made up of 16 amino acids. Note on this clonotype: Its antigen remains unidentified.

J is TRBJ1-1 and V is TRBV5-1; TCRdb picks TRBD1, but there is no DNA to check that call. The sample taken for sequencing was blood. The receptor comes from a human donor with ulcerative colitis or Crohn's disease, or a healthy co-twin of an affected twin (not recorded which). CDR3 region: CASSFQPDPGNTEAFF.